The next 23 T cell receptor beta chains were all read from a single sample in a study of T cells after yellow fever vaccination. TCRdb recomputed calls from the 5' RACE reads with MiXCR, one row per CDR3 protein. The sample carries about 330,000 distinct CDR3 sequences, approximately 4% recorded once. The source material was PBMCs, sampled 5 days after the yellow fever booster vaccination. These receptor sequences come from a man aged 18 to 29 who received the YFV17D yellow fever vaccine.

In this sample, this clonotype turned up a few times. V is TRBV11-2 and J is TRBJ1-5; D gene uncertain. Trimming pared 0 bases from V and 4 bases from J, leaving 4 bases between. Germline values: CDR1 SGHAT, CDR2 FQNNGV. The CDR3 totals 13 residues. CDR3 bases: TGTGCCAGCAGCTTAGAGGTGAATCAGCCCCAGCATTTT. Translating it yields CASSLEVNQPQHF.

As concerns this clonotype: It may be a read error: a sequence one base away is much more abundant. CDR3 sequence (DNA): TGTGCCAGCAGTGTACAGGCAGGGATCACCGGGGAGCTGTTTTTT. Protein product: CASSVQAGITGELFF. This rearrangement joins TRBV6-4 to TRBJ2-2; D perhaps matches TRBD1 (5 bases). Germline CDR1 and CDR2: MRHNA and SNTAGT. The CDR3 length is 15 residues. With 4 bases removed from V and 4 bases from J, the gap between germline ends came to 13 bases.

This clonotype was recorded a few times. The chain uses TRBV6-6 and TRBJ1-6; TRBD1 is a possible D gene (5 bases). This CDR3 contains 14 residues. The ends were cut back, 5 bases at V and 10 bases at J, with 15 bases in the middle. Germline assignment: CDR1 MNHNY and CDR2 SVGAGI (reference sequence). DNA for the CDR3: TGTGCCAGCAGTCCCGGGGCGGGGAAATCACCCCTCCACTTT. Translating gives CASSPGAGKSPLHF.

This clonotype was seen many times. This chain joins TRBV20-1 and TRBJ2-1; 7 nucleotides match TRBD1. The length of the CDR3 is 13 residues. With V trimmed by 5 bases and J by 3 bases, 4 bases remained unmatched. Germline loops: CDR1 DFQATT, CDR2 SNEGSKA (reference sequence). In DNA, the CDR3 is TGCAGTGCTTGGGACAGTTACTACAATGAGCAGTTCTTC. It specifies CSAWDSYYNEQFF.

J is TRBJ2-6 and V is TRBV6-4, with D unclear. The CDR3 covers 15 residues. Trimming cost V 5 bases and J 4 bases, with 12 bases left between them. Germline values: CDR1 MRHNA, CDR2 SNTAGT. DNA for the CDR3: TGTGCCAGCAGTAACGCGGTGTCAGGGGCCAACGTCCTGACTTTC. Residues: CASSNAVSGANVLTF.

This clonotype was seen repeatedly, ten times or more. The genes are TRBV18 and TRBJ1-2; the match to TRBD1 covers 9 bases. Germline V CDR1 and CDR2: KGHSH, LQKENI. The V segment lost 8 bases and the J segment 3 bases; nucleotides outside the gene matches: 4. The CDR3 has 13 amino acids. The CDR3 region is CASGRQGDYGYTF. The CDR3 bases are TGTGCCAGCGGTCGACAGGGGGACTATGGCTACACCTTC.

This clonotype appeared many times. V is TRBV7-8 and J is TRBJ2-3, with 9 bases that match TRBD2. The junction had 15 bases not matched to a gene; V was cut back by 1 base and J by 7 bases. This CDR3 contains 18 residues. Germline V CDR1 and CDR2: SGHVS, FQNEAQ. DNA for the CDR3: TGTGCCAGCAGCTTAGAGACCCTAGCGGGGCCGGGCATGAATACGCAGTATTTT. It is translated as CASSLETLAGPGMNTQYF.

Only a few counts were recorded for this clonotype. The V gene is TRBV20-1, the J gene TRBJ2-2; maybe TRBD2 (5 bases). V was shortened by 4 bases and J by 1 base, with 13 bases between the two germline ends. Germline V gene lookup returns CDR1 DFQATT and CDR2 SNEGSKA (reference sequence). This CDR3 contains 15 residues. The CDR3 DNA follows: TGCAGTGCTATCGAGGGTCCAAAGAACACCGGGGAGCTGTTTTTT. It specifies CSAIEGPKNTGELFF.

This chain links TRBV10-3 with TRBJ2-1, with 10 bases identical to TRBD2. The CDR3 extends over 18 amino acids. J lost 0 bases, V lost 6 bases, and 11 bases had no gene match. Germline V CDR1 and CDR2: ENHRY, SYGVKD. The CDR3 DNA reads TGTGCCATCAGAAGCGGGGGGGCTGGCCGGGTCTCCTACAATGAGCAGTTCTTC. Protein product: CAIRSGGAGRVSYNEQFF.

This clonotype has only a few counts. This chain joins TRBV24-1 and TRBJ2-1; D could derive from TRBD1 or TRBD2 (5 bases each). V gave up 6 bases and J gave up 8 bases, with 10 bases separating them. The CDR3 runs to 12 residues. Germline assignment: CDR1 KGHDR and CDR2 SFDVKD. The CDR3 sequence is CATSSGLYEQFF. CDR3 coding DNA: TGTGCCACCAGTTCGGGGCTCTATGAGCAGTTCTTC.

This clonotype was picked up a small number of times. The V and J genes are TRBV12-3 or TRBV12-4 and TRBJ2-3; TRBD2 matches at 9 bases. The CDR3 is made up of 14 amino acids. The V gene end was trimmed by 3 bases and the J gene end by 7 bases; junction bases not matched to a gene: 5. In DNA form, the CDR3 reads TGTGCCAGCAGTTTGGCGCGGGGGGGATATACGCAGTATTTT. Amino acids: CASSLARGGYTQYF.

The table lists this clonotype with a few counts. Written as DNA, the CDR3 is TGTGCCAGCTCACCACAAGATAGGGCACTAGGCAATGAGCAGTTCTTC. It specifies CASSPQDRALGNEQFF. The genes are TRBV18 and TRBJ2-1; a possible D gene is TRBD2 (5 bases). CDR3 length equals 16 residues. Between the trimmed V and J ends, which lost 1 base and 6 bases, there was a span of 16 bases. CDR1 and CDR2 (germline): KGHSH, LQKENI.

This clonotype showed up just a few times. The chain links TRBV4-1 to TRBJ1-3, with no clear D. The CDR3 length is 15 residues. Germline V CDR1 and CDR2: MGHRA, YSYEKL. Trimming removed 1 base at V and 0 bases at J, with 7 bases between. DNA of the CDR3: TGCGCCAGCAGCCAAGCGTTTGCCTCTGGAAACACCATATATTTT. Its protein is CASSQAFASGNTIYF.

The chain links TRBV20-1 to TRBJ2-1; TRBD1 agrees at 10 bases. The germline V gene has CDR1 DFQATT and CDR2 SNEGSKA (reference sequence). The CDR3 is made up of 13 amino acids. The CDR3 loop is CSLYGTGDNEQFF. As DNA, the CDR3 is TGCAGCTTGTACGGGACAGGGGACAATGAGCAGTTCTTC.

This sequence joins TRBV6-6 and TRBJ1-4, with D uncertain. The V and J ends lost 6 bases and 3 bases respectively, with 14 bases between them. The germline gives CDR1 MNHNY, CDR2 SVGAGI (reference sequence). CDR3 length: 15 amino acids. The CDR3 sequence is CASRSPGDSNEKLFF. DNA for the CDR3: TGTGCCAGCAGATCGCCGGGAGACTCTAATGAAAAACTGTTTTTT.

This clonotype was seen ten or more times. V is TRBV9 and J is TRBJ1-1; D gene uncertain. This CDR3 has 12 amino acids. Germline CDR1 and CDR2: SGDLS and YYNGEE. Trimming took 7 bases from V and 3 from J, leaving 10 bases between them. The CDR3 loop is CASGYKDTEAFF. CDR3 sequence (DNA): TGTGCCAGCGGTTATAAGGACACTGAAGCTTTCTTT.

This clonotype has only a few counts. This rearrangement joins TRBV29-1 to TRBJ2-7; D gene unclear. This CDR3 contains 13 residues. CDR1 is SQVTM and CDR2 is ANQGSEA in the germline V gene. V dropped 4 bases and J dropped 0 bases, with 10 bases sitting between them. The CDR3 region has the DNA TGCAGCGTTGTTGAGTCTGGCTCCTACGAGCAGTACTTC. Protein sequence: CSVVESGSYEQYF.

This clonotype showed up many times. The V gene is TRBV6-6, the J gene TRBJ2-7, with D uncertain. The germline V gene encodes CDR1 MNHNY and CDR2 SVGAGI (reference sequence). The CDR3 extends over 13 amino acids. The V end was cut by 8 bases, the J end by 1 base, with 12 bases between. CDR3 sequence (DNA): TGTGCCAGCGGAAGACCCAGGTCCTACGAGCAGTACTTC. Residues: CASGRPRSYEQYF.

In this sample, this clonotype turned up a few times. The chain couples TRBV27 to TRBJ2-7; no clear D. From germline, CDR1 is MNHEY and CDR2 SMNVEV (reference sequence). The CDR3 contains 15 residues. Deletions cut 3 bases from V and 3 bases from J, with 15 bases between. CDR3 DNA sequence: TGTGCCAGCAGTTTCGTGAGACACAGACGCTACGAGCAGTACTTC. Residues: CASSFVRHRRYEQYF.

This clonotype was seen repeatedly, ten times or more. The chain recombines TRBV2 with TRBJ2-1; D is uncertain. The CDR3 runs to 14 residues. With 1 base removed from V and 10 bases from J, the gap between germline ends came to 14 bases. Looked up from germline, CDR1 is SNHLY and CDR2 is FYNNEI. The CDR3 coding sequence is TGTGCCAGCAGTGAAGGTAGTCCCGTTGGGGAGCAGTTCTTC. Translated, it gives CASSEGSPVGEQFF.

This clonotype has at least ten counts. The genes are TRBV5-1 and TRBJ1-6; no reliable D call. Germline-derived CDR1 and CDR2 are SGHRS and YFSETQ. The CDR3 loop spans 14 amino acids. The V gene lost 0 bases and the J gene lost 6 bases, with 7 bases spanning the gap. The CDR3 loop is CASSLEQSNSPLHF. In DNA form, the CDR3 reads TGCGCCAGCAGCTTGGAGCAGTCTAATTCACCCCTCCACTTT.

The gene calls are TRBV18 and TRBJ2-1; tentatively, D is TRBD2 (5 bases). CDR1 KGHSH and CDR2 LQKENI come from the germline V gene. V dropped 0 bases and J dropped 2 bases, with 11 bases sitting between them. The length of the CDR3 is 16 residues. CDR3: CASSPPNGVPYNEQFF. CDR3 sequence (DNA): TGTGCCAGCTCACCACCGAACGGGGTGCCCTACAATGAGCAGTTCTTC.

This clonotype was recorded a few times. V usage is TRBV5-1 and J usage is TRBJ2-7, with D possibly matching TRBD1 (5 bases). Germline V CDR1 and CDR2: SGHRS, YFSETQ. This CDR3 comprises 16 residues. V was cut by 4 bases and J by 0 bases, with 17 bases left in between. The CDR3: CASSPQTVAGSYEQYF. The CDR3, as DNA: TGCGCCAGCAGCCCGCAGACAGTCGCAGGCTCCTACGAGCAGTACTTC.